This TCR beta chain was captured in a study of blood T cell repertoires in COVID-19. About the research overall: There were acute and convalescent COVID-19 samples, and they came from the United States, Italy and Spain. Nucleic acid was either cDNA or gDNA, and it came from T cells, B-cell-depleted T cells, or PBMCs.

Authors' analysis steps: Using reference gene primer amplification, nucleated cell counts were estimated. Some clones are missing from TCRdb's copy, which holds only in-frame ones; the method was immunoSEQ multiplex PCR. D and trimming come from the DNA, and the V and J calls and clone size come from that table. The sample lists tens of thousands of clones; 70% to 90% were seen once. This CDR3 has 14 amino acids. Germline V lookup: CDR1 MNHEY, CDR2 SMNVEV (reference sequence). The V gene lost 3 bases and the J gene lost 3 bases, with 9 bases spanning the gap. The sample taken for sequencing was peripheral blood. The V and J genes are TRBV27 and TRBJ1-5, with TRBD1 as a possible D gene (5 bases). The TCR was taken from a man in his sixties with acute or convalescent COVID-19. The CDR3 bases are TGTGCCAGCAGTTTCCAGGGTAACAATCAGCCCCAGCATTTT. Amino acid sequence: CASSFQGNNQPQHF.